A single sample is the source of the 6 T cell receptor beta chains below, sequenced in a study of regulatory T cells in long-lasting Graves disease. Noted time point: newly diagnosed GD, antithyroid drugs for less than 3 months. The TCR library was made from RNA extracted from PBMCs. Investigators prepared the TCR beta libraries by applying iRepertoire HTBI primers and Arm-PCR of CDR3 regions. MiXCR, run by TCRdb on the multiplex PCR reads, gives a single entry per CDR3 protein. The table records over 200,000 distinct CDR3 sequences, 18% of them present only once. In addition, the sample was reused for a study of T cells in Graves' hyperthyroidism and ophthalmopathy.

The source material was peripheral blood mononuclear cells (PBMCs), sampled at new diagnosis, from a patient treated with antithyroid drugs. The receptors shown here come from a woman aged 30 to 39 with Graves disease.

This clonotype has at least ten counts. The rearrangement uses TRBV12-3 or TRBV12-4 and TRBJ1-1; 10 nucleotides agree with TRBD1. The V segment lost 1 base and the J segment 8 bases; nucleotides outside the gene matches: 13. This CDR3 has 17 amino acids. Here the CDR3 reads CASSLGRMGTGEAEAFF. The CDR3 DNA reads TGTGCCAGCAGTTTAGGGAGAATGGGGACAGGGGAGGCCGAAGCTTTCTTT.

This chain connects TRBV20-1 to TRBJ1-6; no clear D gene. CDR1 and CDR2 from the germline V gene are DFQATT and SNEGSKA (reference sequence). The CDR3 has 15 residues. Trimming took off 2 bases at V and 4 bases at J, with 12 bases between the two ends. As DNA, the CDR3 is TGCAGTGCTAGAAAACGTGGACCGTATAATTCACCCCTCCACTTT. This translates into CSARKRGPYNSPLHF.

This clonotype occurred many times. V gene TRBV27 combines with J gene TRBJ2-1; possible D gene TRBD1, 6 bases. Germline values: CDR1 MNHEY, CDR2 SMNVEV (reference sequence). The length of the CDR3 is 16 residues. V was pared by 4 bases and J by 0 bases, with 13 bases between. The CDR3 DNA is TGTGCCAGCAGTTCACAGGGTGCCCACTCCTACAATGAGCAGTTCTTC. It specifies CASSSQGAHSYNEQFF.

This clonotype came up many times. The chain joins TRBV11-2 to TRBJ2-3; no reliable D call. Germline CDR1 and CDR2: SGHAT and FQNNGV. CDR3 length equals 12 residues. V shed 5 bases and J shed 10 bases, with 13 bases lying between them. The chain's CDR3 is CASSPEGLAQYF. The CDR3 region has the DNA TGTGCCAGCAGCCCCGAAGGCCTGGCGCAGTATTTT.

This clonotype was detected a few times. The CDR3 sequence: CSAGGYEQFF. The CDR3 nucleotides read TGCAGCGCGGGGGGGTATGAGCAGTTCTTC. The J gene is TRBJ2-1, the V gene TRBV29-1; 8 bases agree with TRBD2. CDR3 length: 10 residues. With 7 bases clipped from V and 8 bases from J, the junction kept 1 base outside the gene matches. The V gene's germline CDR1 is SQVTM and CDR2 ANQGSEA.

Notes on this clonotype: This may be a read error, as it is one base from a much larger clone. V and J are TRBV3-1 and TRBJ2-3, with D perhaps matching TRBD1 (5 bases). The V and J ends lost 3 bases and 8 bases respectively, with 18 bases between them. Germline loops: CDR1 LGHDT, CDR2 YNNKEL (reference sequence). CDR3 size: 15 residues. This CDR3 reads CASSHFWQGRSTQYF. DNA of the CDR3: TGTGCCAGCAGCCACTTTTGGCAGGGTCGAAGTACGCAGTATTTT.